The 9 T cell receptor beta chains in this list originate from one sample, sequenced in a study of blood T cells in healthy people across ages. A sample-barcoded 5' primer and a J-beta primer mix were used in a second PCR of roughly 7 to 11 cycles. TCRdb re-called the 5' RACE reads with MiXCR, one entry per CDR3 protein. The sample records around 500,000 distinct CDR3 sequences, roughly a quarter being singletons. These same data were also listed under a study on T cells of mothers and their children.

The material sequenced was blood. All receptors derive from a boy between 2 and 10 years old in good health.

A note on this clonotype: At one end the junction does not follow the germline gene, possibly because of a read error. V usage is TRBV5-1 and J usage is TRBJ2-2, with TRBD1 matching 10 bases. The CDR3 is made up of 16 amino acids. The germline V gene has CDR1 SGHRS and CDR2 YFSETQ. The DNA for the CDR3 is TGCGCCGGCAGTCGTGGGGGACAGGGGATCGCCGGGGAGCTGTTTTTT. Its translation: CAGSRGGQGIAGELFF.

This clonotype occurred a few times. The genes are TRBV20-1 and TRBJ2-6; 13 positions agree with TRBD2. Germline V gene lookup returns CDR1 DFQATT and CDR2 SNEGSKA (reference sequence). Trimming took 5 bases from V and 0 from J; bases not matched to a gene: 1. The CDR3 is made up of 16 amino acids. CDR3 in DNA: TGCAGTGCTCGGACTAGCGGGAGCTCTGGGGCCAACGTCCTGACTTTC. Protein sequence: CSARTSGSSGANVLTF.

CDR3 nucleotides: TGTGCCAGCAGCTTACTAGCGGGAGAGTCCGGGGAGCTGTTTTTT. Translated: CASSLLAGESGELFF. The rearrangement uses TRBV7-2 and TRBJ2-2; 10 positions match TRBD2. This CDR3 is 15 amino acids long. V lost 2 bases and J lost 6; bases outside the gene matches: 3. Germline-derived CDR1 and CDR2 are SGHTA and FQGNSA. The variable domain in full, completed from reference TRBV7-2 and TRBJ2-2, reads GAGVSQSPSNKVTEKGKDVELRCDPISGHTALYWYRQSLGQGLEFLIYFQGNSAPDKSGLPSDRFSAERTGGSVSTLTIQRTQQEDSAVYLCASSLLAGESGELFFGEGSRLTVL.

This chain connects TRBV15 to TRBJ2-7; weak D call: TRBD2 (6 bases). The length of the CDR3 is 13 residues. V was cut by 4 bases and J by 1 base, with 8 bases left in between. Germline CDR1 reads LNHNV; CDR2 reads YYDKDF (reference sequence). The CDR3 DNA sequence: TGTGCCACCAGCACCGGGAGTTCCTACGAGCAGTACTTC. It translates to CATSTGSSYEQYF.

This clonotype has just a few counts. The genes are TRBV9 and TRBJ2-5; 9 bases agree with TRBD2. The V gene's germline CDR1 is SGDLS and CDR2 YYNGEE. The CDR3 spans 16 residues. V trimming: 0 bases; J trimming: 2 bases; junction bases outside the gene matches: 5. CDR3: CASSVESLAGQETQYF. The CDR3, as DNA: TGTGCCAGCAGCGTAGAGTCCCTAGCGGGGCAAGAGACCCAGTACTTC.

This chain connects TRBV7-6 to TRBJ1-1, with D perhaps matching TRBD1 (5 bases). Trimming took off 2 bases at V and 1 base at J, with 11 bases between the two ends. CDR1 is SGHVS, CDR2 FNYEAQ, per germline. CDR3 length: 15 amino acids. CDR3 residues: CASSLIRAGNTEAFF. In DNA, the CDR3 is TGTGCCAGCAGCTTAATCAGGGCGGGGAACACTGAAGCTTTCTTT.

Concerning this clonotype itself: One junction end does not reproduce the germline sequence, and a read error may be involved. The rearrangement uses TRBV5-6 and TRBJ2-5, with unresolved D. CDR3 size: 13 residues. The germline V gene encodes CDR1 SGHDT and CDR2 YYEEEE. CDR3 protein: CTSSSAPQETQYF. The CDR3 region has the DNA TGTACCAGCAGCTCGGCCCCCCAAGAGACCCAGTACTTC.

CDR3 sequence: CASSQEYGLARSDTQYF. DNA for the CDR3: TGTGCCAGCAGCCAAGAGTATGGACTAGCGCGGTCAGATACGCAGTATTTT. The chain uses TRBV3-1 and TRBJ2-3; 9 positions match TRBD2. CDR3 size: 17 residues. The ends lost 0 bases at V and 4 bases at J; junction bases unmatched: 8. The V gene's germline CDR1 is LGHDT and CDR2 YNNKEL (reference sequence).

This rearrangement joins TRBV13 to TRBJ2-5; 7 bases align to TRBD1. With V trimmed by 5 bases and J by 7 bases, 13 bases remained unmatched. The germline gives CDR1 PRHDT, CDR2 FYEKMQ (reference sequence). The CDR3 length is 15 residues. CDR3 region: CASSLRDRVFGTQYF. The CDR3, as DNA: TGTGCCAGCAGCCTCAGGGACAGAGTGTTTGGGACCCAGTACTTC.